The next 14 T cell receptor beta chains were all read from a single sample in a study of PD-1 blockade in mismatch repair-deficient tumors. Here immunoSEQ multiplex PCR was the method, and the copy in TCRdb shows in-frame clones only, minus some. The table lists tens of thousands of clones, 70% to 90% of them singletons. This sample comprised peripheral blood, obtained 52 weeks after starting pembrolizumab. These receptors all stem from an adult with mismatch repair-deficient cancer.

J is TRBJ2-7 and V is TRBV6-1, with D uncertain. Germline-derived CDR1 and CDR2 are MNHNS and SASEGT. V was clipped by 5 bases and J by 7 bases, with 15 bases between them. This CDR3 is 13 amino acids long. CDR3 coding DNA: TGTGCCAGCAGTCGACTCCCCTTCCGGGAGCAGTACTTC. This translates into CASSRLPFREQYF.

The chain couples TRBV7-9 to TRBJ1-2, with 8 bases matching TRBD1. From germline, CDR1 is SEHNR and CDR2 FQNEAQ (reference sequence). The CDR3 loop spans 13 amino acids. With V trimmed by 3 bases and J by 4 bases, 1 base remained unmatched. The CDR3 here is CASSFGQGYGYTF. In DNA, the CDR3 is TGTGCCAGCAGCTTCGGACAGGGCTATGGCTACACCTTC.

The chain uses TRBV7-2 and TRBJ2-5; D might be TRBD1 or TRBD2, each matching 5 bases. Germline V gene lookup returns CDR1 SGHTA and CDR2 FQGNSA. V was trimmed by 1 base and J by 0 bases, leaving 18 bases between them. The CDR3 consists of 18 residues. The DNA of the CDR3 is TGTGCCAGCAGCTTAGGGTCTTCGTACGGGACCCACCAAGAGACCCAGTACTTC. The encoded protein is CASSLGSSYGTHQETQYF.

V is TRBV27 and J is TRBJ2-7, with 9 bases aligning to TRBD1. The V segment lost 4 bases and the J segment 1 base; nucleotides outside the gene matches: 2. The CDR3 has 14 residues. CDR1 is MNHEY and CDR2 is SMNVEV in the germline V gene (reference sequence). CDR3: CASSWGTGSYEQYF. In DNA, the CDR3 is TGTGCCAGCAGTTGGGGGACAGGGTCCTACGAGCAGTACTTC.

J is TRBJ2-1 and V is TRBV28; no reliable D call. Germline V gene sequence: CDR1 MDHEN, CDR2 SYDVKM. The CDR3 is 12 residues long. V lost 3 bases and J lost 15, with 15 bases in between. In DNA, the CDR3 is TGTGCCAGCAGTTTCCCCCATGCCCACTTGTTCTTC. It codes for CASSFPHAHLFF.

The J gene is TRBJ2-1, the V gene TRBV5-4; D call uncertain. CDR3 length equals 13 residues. Trimming took off 1 base at V and 0 bases at J, with 2 bases between the two ends. Germline lookup yields CDR1 SGHNT and CDR2 YYREEE (reference sequence). The CDR3 bases are TGTGCCAGCAGCTTGAGCTCCTACAATGAGCAGTTCTTC. As protein: CASSLSSYNEQFF.

V is TRBV7-2 and J is TRBJ2-2, with 9 bases identical to TRBD2. This CDR3 has 16 amino acids. The germline V gene has CDR1 SGHTA and CDR2 FQGNSA. With 6 bases clipped from V and 3 bases from J, the junction kept 8 bases outside the gene matches. CDR3 amino acids: CASRDLSGSDTGELFF. The CDR3 DNA is TGTGCCAGCAGGGATCTTAGCGGGAGTGACACCGGGGAGCTGTTTTTT.

The rearrangement uses TRBV5-1 and TRBJ1-4; D not certain. The germline V gene encodes CDR1 SGHRS and CDR2 YFSETQ. The CDR3 extends over 16 amino acids. With 0 bases removed from V and 8 bases from J, the gap between germline ends came to 17 bases. The CDR3 protein is CASSLGVGRVGEKLFF. The CDR3 region has the DNA TGCGCCAGCAGCTTGGGTGTAGGGCGGGTTGGAGAAAAACTGTTTTTT.

This clone showed up just once. This rearrangement joins TRBV9 to TRBJ2-1; 10 nucleotides align to TRBD2. J gave up 6 bases and V 3 bases, and 3 bases lay outside the gene matches. Germline lookup yields CDR1 SGDLS and CDR2 YYNGEE. The CDR3 loop spans 14 amino acids. CDR3 loop: CASSGLAGVNEQFF. The CDR3 nucleotides are TGTGCCAGCAGCGGGCTAGCGGGAGTCAATGAGCAGTTCTTC.

The chain combines TRBV10-2 with TRBJ2-1; 11 positions match TRBD2. The CDR3 totals 17 residues. Germline-derived CDR1 and CDR2 are WSHSY and SAAADI. Losses at the gene ends were 0 bases for V and 2 bases for J; bases not matched to a gene: 3. The CDR3 spells CASSESTSGNPYNEQFF. DNA of the CDR3: TGCGCCAGCAGTGAGTCGACTAGCGGGAACCCCTACAATGAGCAGTTCTTC.

The J gene is TRBJ2-7, the V gene TRBV11-3; D not resolved. Per the germline V gene, CDR1 is SGHNT and CDR2 is YENEEA. The CDR3 covers 12 residues. V was shortened by 5 bases and J by 4 bases, with 9 bases between the two germline ends. The CDR3 region has the DNA TGTGCCAGCAGCAACATTCAGTACGAGCAGTACTTC. Residues: CASSNIQYEQYF.

The J gene is TRBJ1-1, the V gene TRBV5-6; D gene uncertain. The CDR3 consists of 14 residues. From germline, CDR1 is SGHDT and CDR2 YYEEEE. With 2 bases removed from V and 1 base from J, the gap between germline ends came to 9 bases. The CDR3 DNA sequence: TGTGCCAGCAGCTTACTGTCTGGGAACACTGAAGCTTTCTTT. Translated, it gives CASSLLSGNTEAFF.

This chain joins TRBV30 and TRBJ2-1; 8 bases agree with TRBD2. The CDR3 sequence is 13 residues long. Germline CDR1 GTSNPN, CDR2 SVGIG (reference sequence). V shed 2 bases, J shed 6 bases, and the junction held 3 bases outside the gene matches. Here the CDR3 reads CAWSYGRVNEQFF. The CDR3 coding sequence is TGTGCCTGGAGTTACGGGAGGGTCAATGAGCAGTTCTTC.

V is TRBV7-9 and J is TRBJ2-7; 16 bases line up with TRBD2. After removal of 5 bases from V and 0 bases from J, the junction contained 7 bases not matched to a gene. The length of the CDR3 is 18 residues. Germline V gives CDR1 SEHNR, CDR2 FQNEAQ (reference sequence). CDR3 DNA sequence: TGTGCCAGCAGCCAAGAGGGACTAGCGGGAGGGCCCTCCTACGAGCAGTACTTC. It encodes CASSQEGLAGGPSYEQYF.